These 24 T cell receptor beta chains were sequenced from one sample in a study of shared clonotypes between healthy human individuals. The repertoire was sequenced with immunoSEQ multiplex PCR; TCRdb's copy has only in-frame clones and lacks some. Of 190,000 or so clones in the sample, 80% to 95% are singletons; the top ten hold 0.067%. Specimen: naive CD4+ T cells sorted from blood. As to subset: CD45RA+ positively selected. The receptors shown here come from a young woman in good health.

This clone was seen once. The CDR3 region has the DNA TGTGCCAGCAAACCAAAGGGGTCCTCTAATGAAAAACTGTTTTTT. Protein product: CASKPKGSSNEKLFF. The J gene is TRBJ1-4, the V gene TRBV6-5, with TRBD1 as a possible D gene (5 bases). V was shortened by 7 bases and J by 3 bases, with 15 bases between the two germline ends. In germline, CDR1 is MNHEY, CDR2 SVGAGI. This CDR3 is 15 amino acids long.

The rearrangement uses TRBV30 and TRBJ1-5; D unclear. Germline assignment: CDR1 GTSNPN and CDR2 SVGIG (reference sequence). Deletions cut 1 base from V and 4 bases from J, with 14 bases between. The CDR3 loop spans 15 amino acids. In nucleotides, the CDR3 is TGTGCCTGGAGTGGGAGCGCCACGGGGAATCAGCCCCAGCATTTT. This codes for CAWSGSATGNQPQHF.

The rearrangement links TRBV11-2 to TRBJ2-7; TRBD1 aligns across 11 bases. The V gene's germline CDR1 is SGHAT and CDR2 FQNNGV. This CDR3 is 15 amino acids long. V gave up 10 bases and J gave up 2 bases; unmatched junction bases: 10. For the CDR3, the DNA is TGTGCCACTTCAAATCGGGGACAGGGGGCCTACGAGCAGTACTTC. It yields the protein CATSNRGQGAYEQYF.

The chain couples TRBV6-6 to TRBJ1-5; no firm D call. V was shortened by 5 bases and J by 6 bases, with 11 bases between the two germline ends. Germline loops: CDR1 MNHNY, CDR2 SVGAGI (reference sequence). The CDR3 has 13 amino acids. CDR3 protein: CASSTQVGQPQHF. The CDR3 DNA follows: TGTGCCAGCAGTACCCAGGTTGGTCAGCCCCAGCATTTT.

The J gene is TRBJ2-7, the V gene TRBV27; 13 bases map to TRBD2. CDR3 size: 15 residues. After removal of 5 bases from V and 2 bases from J, the junction contained 3 bases not matched to a gene. In germline, CDR1 is MNHEY, CDR2 SMNVEV (reference sequence). This CDR3 is CASSPLAGGPYEQYF. CDR3 DNA: TGTGCCAGCAGTCCACTAGCGGGAGGGCCCTACGAGCAGTACTTC.

The genes are TRBV9 and TRBJ2-5; TRBD2 matches at 7 bases. Matching the DNA end better, TRBJ2-7 makes the J call doubtful. Germline-derived CDR1 and CDR2 are SGDLS and YYNGEE. The CDR3 loop spans 15 amino acids. The CDR3 loop reads CASSVTSSNSYEQYF. The CDR3 DNA is TGTGCCAGCAGTGTGACTAGCTCTAACTCCTACGAGCAGTACTTC.

The chain combines TRBV5-1 with TRBJ2-2; 10 nucleotides align to TRBD1. CDR1 SGHRS and CDR2 YFSETQ come from the germline V gene. This CDR3 is 16 amino acids long. V gave up 4 bases and J gave up 8 bases; unmatched junction bases: 11. This CDR3 is CASSVEGQGNQGELFF. For the CDR3, the DNA is TGCGCCAGCAGCGTGGAGGGACAGGGGAATCAAGGGGAGCTGTTTTTT.

This chain connects TRBV7-9 to TRBJ1-2, with TRBD1 matching over 10 bases. After removal of 2 bases from V and 2 bases from J, the junction contained 11 bases not matched to a gene. The CDR3 runs 18 residues. Germline V lookup: CDR1 SEHNR, CDR2 FQNEAQ (reference sequence). In nucleotides, the CDR3 is TGTGCCAGCAGCTTATATGAGGGACAGGGGTCGGGGAACTATGGCTACACCTTC. Translating gives CASSLYEGQGSGNYGYTF. Using reference TRBV7-9 and TRBJ1-2 for the parts outside the CDR3, the full variable domain is DTGVSQNPRHKITKRGQNVTFRCDPISEHNRLYWYRQTLGQGPEFLTYFQNEAQLEKSRLLSDRFSAERPKGSFSTLEIQRTEQGDSAMYLCASSLYEGQGSGNYGYTFGSGTRLTVV.

In this sample, this clone turned up once. The chain has TRBV13 and TRBJ2-3, with 15 bases fitting TRBD2. Germline CDR1 and CDR2: PRHDT and FYEKMQ (reference sequence). The CDR3 has 16 amino acids. The ends lost 3 bases at V and 3 bases at J; junction bases unmatched: 1. The CDR3, as DNA: TGTGCCAGCAGCTTTGGGACTAGCGGGAGGACAGATACGCAGTATTTT. It codes for CASSFGTSGRTDTQYF.

The chain couples TRBV27 to TRBJ2-7, with D possibly matching TRBD2 (6 bases). The CDR3 sequence is 15 residues long. The germline gives CDR1 MNHEY, CDR2 SMNVEV (reference sequence). V lost 10 bases and J lost 1, with 20 bases in between. The CDR3 DNA follows: TGTGCCACATCCCCCCAAAGCGGGTTTTCCTACGAGCAGTACTTC. As protein: CATSPQSGFSYEQYF.

CDR3 sequence (DNA): TGTGCCAGCAGATCCGGGGGATACACCGGGGAGCTGTTTTTT. This sequence encodes CASRSGGYTGELFF. The V and J genes are TRBV28 and TRBJ2-2; a weak D match, TRBD2 (6 bases). There are 14 residues in the CDR3. Germline V gives CDR1 MDHEN, CDR2 SYDVKM. V was shortened by 6 bases and J by 3 bases, with 11 bases between the two germline ends.

The rearrangement links TRBV11-2 to TRBJ2-1; 9 bases are a match to TRBD2. CDR1 and CDR2 (germline): SGHAT, FQNNGV. The V and J ends lost 5 bases and 11 bases, in that order; junction bases with no gene match: 19. The CDR3 runs to 17 residues. CDR3 nucleotide sequence: TGTGCCAGCAGCCCAATATCGGGGTCGGCGGGAGGGAGTAAGCAGTTCTTC. It yields the protein CASSPISGSAGGSKQFF.

This clone has a single count. This chain joins TRBV7-2 and TRBJ2-4, with D unclear. The germline V gene has CDR1 SGHTA and CDR2 FQGNSA. Deletions cut 5 bases from V and 0 bases from J, with 11 bases between. CDR3 length: 15 amino acids. In DNA form, the CDR3 reads TGTGCCAGCAGCCTCCCGGCCCTAGCCAAAAACATTCAGTACTTC. It is translated as CASSLPALAKNIQYF.

This chain joins TRBV19 and TRBJ2-7; 12 nucleotides align to TRBD2. The CDR3 contains 15 residues. V lost 6 bases to trimming and J lost 3 bases; unmatched junction nucleotides: 6. CDR1 is LNHDA, CDR2 SQIVND, per germline (reference sequence). CDR3 in DNA: TGTGCCAGTAGCGAGACTAGCGGGAGTATCTACGAGCAGTACTTC. Translating it yields CASSETSGSIYEQYF.

This sequence joins TRBV28 and TRBJ2-1, with 12 nucleotides matching TRBD2. Germline CDR1 and CDR2: MDHEN and SYDVKM. This CDR3 contains 14 residues. V trimming: 6 bases; J trimming: 8 bases; junction bases outside the gene matches: 5. The CDR3: CASSTSGRRDEQFF. The CDR3 DNA reads TGTGCCAGCAGCACTAGCGGGAGGAGGGATGAGCAGTTCTTC.

The rearrangement joins TRBV5-1 to TRBJ1-1; D ambiguous. Trimming stripped 4 bases from V and 4 bases from J, with 14 bases between. The CDR3 covers 14 residues. Germline V CDR1 and CDR2: SGHRS, YFSETQ. The CDR3 reads CASSGTVSGTEAFF. DNA for the CDR3: TGCGCCAGCAGCGGCACAGTGTCTGGCACTGAAGCTTTCTTT.

The CDR3 bases are TGTGCCACCAGCAGAGCACTAGCGGGAGAGATCGATGAGCAGTTCTTC. It codes for CATSRALAGEIDEQFF. The gene calls are TRBV15 and TRBJ2-1; 11 bases map to TRBD2. J was trimmed by 8 bases and V by 1 base; bases with no gene match: 7. Germline values: CDR1 LNHNV, CDR2 YYDKDF (reference sequence). The CDR3 is made up of 16 amino acids.

This clone was observed a few times. V is TRBV6-1 and J is TRBJ2-7, with 7 positions matching TRBD2. The CDR3 has 13 amino acids. Germline V gene lookup returns CDR1 MNHNS and CDR2 SASEGT. V was clipped by 6 bases and J by 5 bases; unmatched bases: 7. CDR3 loop: CASSRAGFNEQYF. CDR3 DNA: TGTGCCAGCAGCCGAGCGGGATTTAACGAGCAGTACTTC.

This chain connects TRBV30 to TRBJ1-6, with 7 positions matching TRBD1. CDR1 and CDR2 (germline): GTSNPN, SVGIG (reference sequence). The J segment lost 4 bases and the V segment lost 0 bases, leaving 6 bases of the junction unmatched. The CDR3 is 16 amino acids. The CDR3 bases are TGTGCCTGGAGTGTAGGACAGGCCCATTATAATTCACCCCTCCACTTT. The encoded protein is CAWSVGQAHYNSPLHF.

The chain links TRBV5-1 to TRBJ2-7, with no clear D. Germline assignment: CDR1 SGHRS and CDR2 YFSETQ. With 6 bases removed from V and 1 base from J, the gap between germline ends came to 23 bases. CDR3 length: 17 residues. CDR3: CASNYGVPGQLSYEQYF. Written as DNA, the CDR3 is TGCGCCAGCAACTATGGGGTCCCGGGCCAACTGTCCTACGAGCAGTACTTC. The full variable domain, its missing parts supplied by reference TRBV5-1 and TRBJ2-7, is KAGVTQTPRYLIKTRGQQVTLSCSPISGHRSVSWYQQTPGQGLQFLFEYFSETQRNKGNFPGRFSGRQFSNSRSEMNVSTLELGDSALYLCASNYGVPGQLSYEQYFGPGTRLTVT.

This rearrangement joins TRBV28 to TRBJ1-4; D might be TRBD1 (6 bases). This CDR3 comprises 16 residues. Trimming took 2 bases from V and 11 from J, leaving 21 bases between them. Germline V CDR1 and CDR2: MDHEN, SYDVKM. The CDR3 region has the DNA TGTGCCAGCAGTTTAAACACAGGGACTGGGGCTGATAAACTGTTTTTT. It specifies CASSLNTGTGADKLFF.

The rearrangement uses TRBV5-5 and TRBJ2-7; no reliable D call. CDR1 and CDR2 (germline): SGHKS, YYEKEE (reference sequence). This CDR3 has 15 amino acids. Trimming took 1 base from V and 3 from J, leaving 14 bases between them. The CDR3 coding sequence is TGTGCCAGCAGCTTGTTGTTGGGCAGCTTCTACGAGCAGTACTTC. It encodes CASSLLLGSFYEQYF.

The chain employs TRBV7-9 and TRBJ2-1; 9 bases agree with TRBD2. CDR1 SEHNR and CDR2 FQNEAQ come from the germline V gene (reference sequence). CDR3 length: 17 amino acids. Unmatched junction bases numbered 8, after V lost 1 base and J lost 4 bases. The CDR3 here is CASSLVGREGLYNEQFF. CDR3 coding DNA: TGTGCCAGCAGCTTAGTCGGGCGGGAGGGCCTATACAATGAGCAGTTCTTC.

The V call is TRBV28, the J call TRBJ1-2; D is possibly TRBD1 (6 bases). Germline assignment: CDR1 MDHEN and CDR2 SYDVKM. This CDR3 contains 16 residues. With 3 bases removed from V and 3 bases from J, the gap between germline ends came to 17 bases. DNA for the CDR3: TGTGCCAGCAGTTTGTCAGGGGTCTACCCGGACTATGGCTACACCTTC. Translated, it gives CASSLSGVYPDYGYTF.